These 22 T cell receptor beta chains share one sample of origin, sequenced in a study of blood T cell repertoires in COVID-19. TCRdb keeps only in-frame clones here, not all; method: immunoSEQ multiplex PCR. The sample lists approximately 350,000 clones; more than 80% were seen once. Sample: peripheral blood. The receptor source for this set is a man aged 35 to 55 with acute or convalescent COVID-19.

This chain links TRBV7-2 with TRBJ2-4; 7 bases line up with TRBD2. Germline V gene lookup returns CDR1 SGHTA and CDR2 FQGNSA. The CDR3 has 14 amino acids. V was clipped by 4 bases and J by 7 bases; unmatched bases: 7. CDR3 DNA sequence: TGTGCCAGCAGCTCCCGGGACGGGAGGAACATTCAGTACTTC. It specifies CASSSRDGRNIQYF.

In DNA, the CDR3 is TGTGCCAGCAGCCGCGGAGGGGCTGCTGGAAACACCATATATTTT. It is translated as CASSRGGAAGNTIYF. The chain couples TRBV13 to TRBJ1-3, with D perhaps matching TRBD1 (5 bases). Germline V gives CDR1 PRHDT, CDR2 FYEKMQ (reference sequence). The CDR3 consists of 15 residues. V gave up 5 bases and J gave up 2 bases, with 13 bases separating them.

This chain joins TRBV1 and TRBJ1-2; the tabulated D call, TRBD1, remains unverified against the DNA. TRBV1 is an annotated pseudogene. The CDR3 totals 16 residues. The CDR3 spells CTSSPKLGQGLSGYTF. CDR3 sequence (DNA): TGCACCAGCAGCCCCAAATTGGGACAGGGGCTAAGCGGCTACACCTTC.

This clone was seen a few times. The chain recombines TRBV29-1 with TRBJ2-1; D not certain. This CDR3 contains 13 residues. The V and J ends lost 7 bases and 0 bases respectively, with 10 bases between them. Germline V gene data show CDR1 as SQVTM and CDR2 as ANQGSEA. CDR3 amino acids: CSGAMSSYNEQFF. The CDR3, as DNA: TGCAGCGGCGCAATGAGCTCCTACAATGAGCAGTTCTTC.

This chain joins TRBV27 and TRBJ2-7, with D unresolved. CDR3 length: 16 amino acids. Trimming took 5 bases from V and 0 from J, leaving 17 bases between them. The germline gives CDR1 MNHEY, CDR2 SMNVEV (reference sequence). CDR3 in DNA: TGTGCCAGCAGTCCATGGAGCACACACCGCTCCTACGAGCAGTACTTC. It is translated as CASSPWSTHRSYEQYF.

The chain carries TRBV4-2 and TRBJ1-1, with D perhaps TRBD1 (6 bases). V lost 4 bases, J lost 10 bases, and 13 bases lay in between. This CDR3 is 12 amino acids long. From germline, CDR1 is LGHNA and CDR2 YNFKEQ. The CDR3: CASSLRTESAFF. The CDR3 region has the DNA TGTGCCAGCAGCCTACGGACAGAATCAGCTTTCTTT.

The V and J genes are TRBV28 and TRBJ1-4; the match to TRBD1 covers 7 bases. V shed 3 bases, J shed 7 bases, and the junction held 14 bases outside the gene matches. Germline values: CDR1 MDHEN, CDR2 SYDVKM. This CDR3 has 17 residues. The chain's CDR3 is CASSLARGRNSGEKLFF. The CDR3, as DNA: TGTGCCAGCAGTTTGGCCAGGGGGAGGAATTCAGGTGAAAAACTGTTTTTT.

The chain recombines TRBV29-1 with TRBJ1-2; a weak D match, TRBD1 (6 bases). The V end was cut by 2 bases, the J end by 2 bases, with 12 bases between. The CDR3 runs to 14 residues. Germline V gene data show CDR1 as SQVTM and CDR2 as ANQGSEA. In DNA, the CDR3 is TGCAGCGTTGAATTAGCAGGGGAGAACTATGGCTACACCTTC. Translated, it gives CSVELAGENYGYTF.

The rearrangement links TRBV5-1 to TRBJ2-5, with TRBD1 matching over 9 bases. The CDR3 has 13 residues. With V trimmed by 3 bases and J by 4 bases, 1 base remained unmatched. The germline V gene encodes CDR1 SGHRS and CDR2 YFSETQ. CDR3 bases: TGCGCCAGCAGCTGGGACAGGGTAGAGACCCAGTACTTC. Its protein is CASSWDRVETQYF.

The CDR3 bases are TGTGCCAGTAGTATCTATCGGGGGGCAGGCGAAAAACTGTTTTTT. Residues: CASSIYRGAGEKLFF. The V call is TRBV19, the J call TRBJ1-4, with a weak D call TRBD1 (6 bases). This CDR3 has 15 residues. Trimming left V 3 bases short and J 8 bases short, with 16 bases between. The germline gives CDR1 LNHDA, CDR2 SQIVND (reference sequence).

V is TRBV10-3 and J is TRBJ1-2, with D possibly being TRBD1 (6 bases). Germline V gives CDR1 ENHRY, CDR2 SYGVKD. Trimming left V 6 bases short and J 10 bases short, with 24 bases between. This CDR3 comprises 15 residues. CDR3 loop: CAISKLQGAATYYTF. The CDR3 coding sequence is TGTGCCATCAGCAAATTACAGGGAGCCGCGACCTACTACACCTTC.

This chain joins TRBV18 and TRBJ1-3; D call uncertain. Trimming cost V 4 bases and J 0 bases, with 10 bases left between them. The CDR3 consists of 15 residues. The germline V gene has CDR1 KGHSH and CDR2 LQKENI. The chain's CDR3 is CASSLPTTSGNTIYF. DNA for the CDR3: TGTGCCAGCTCACTTCCGACTACCTCTGGAAACACCATATATTTT.

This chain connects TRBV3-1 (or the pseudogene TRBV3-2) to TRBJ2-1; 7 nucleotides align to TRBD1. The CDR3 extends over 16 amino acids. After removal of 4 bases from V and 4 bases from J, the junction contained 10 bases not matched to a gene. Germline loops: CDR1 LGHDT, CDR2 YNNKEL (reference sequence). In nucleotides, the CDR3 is TGTGCCAGCAGCCGGTCCGGGACAGCACTTTACAATGAGCAGTTCTTC. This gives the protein CASSRSGTALYNEQFF.

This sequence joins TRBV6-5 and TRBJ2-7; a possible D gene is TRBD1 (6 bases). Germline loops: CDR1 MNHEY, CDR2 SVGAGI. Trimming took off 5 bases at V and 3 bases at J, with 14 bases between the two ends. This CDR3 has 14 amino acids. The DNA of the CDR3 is TGTGCCAGCAGTACACCGGGACACAACTACGAGCAGTACTTC. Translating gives CASSTPGHNYEQYF.

The CDR3 DNA follows: TGTGCCAGCAGGGGGGGGATGGATCAGCCCCAGCATTTT. Amino acids: CASRGGMDQPQHF. V gene TRBV9 combines with J gene TRBJ1-5, with D possibly TRBD1 on 5 matching bases. V was cut by 5 bases and J by 5 bases, with 11 bases left in between. CDR1 is SGDLS and CDR2 is YYNGEE in the germline V gene. This CDR3 is built from 13 residues.

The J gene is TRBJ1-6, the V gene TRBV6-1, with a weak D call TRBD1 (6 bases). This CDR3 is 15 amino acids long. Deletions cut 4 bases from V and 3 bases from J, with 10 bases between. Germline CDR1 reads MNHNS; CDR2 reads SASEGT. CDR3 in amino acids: CASSGQDSYNSPLHF. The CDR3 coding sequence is TGTGCCAGCAGTGGACAGGACAGCTATAATTCACCCCTCCACTTT.

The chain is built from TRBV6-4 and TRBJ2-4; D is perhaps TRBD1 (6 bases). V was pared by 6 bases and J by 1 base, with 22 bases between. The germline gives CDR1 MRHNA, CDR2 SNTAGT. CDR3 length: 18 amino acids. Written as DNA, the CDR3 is TGTGCCAGCAGACTCCCTGGGGCAGGGGCGCTTGCCAAAAACATTCAGTACTTC. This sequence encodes CASRLPGAGALAKNIQYF.

In nucleotides, the CDR3 is TGTGCCAGTAGTGGAGGCGGGATAGGCCAAGAGACCCAGTACTTC. This translates into CASSGGGIGQETQYF. This rearrangement joins TRBV19 to TRBJ2-5, with a possible D match to TRBD2 (6 bases). CDR3 length: 15 residues. The V gene's germline CDR1 is LNHDA and CDR2 SQIVND (reference sequence). V lost 5 bases to trimming and J lost 1 base, with 14 bases between them.

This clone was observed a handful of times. The CDR3 sequence: CASSHETSGRVDEQFF. DNA for the CDR3: TGCGCCAGCAGCCACGAGACTAGCGGGAGGGTAGATGAGCAGTTCTTC. The J gene is TRBJ2-1, the V gene TRBV5-1; 14 bases map to TRBD2. Germline V gene sequence: CDR1 SGHRS, CDR2 YFSETQ. Trimming took 4 bases from V and 8 from J; bases not matched to a gene: 8. The CDR3 is made up of 16 amino acids.

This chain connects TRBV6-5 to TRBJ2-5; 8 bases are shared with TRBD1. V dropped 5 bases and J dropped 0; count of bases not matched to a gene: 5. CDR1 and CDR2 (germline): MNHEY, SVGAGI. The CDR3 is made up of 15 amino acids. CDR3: CASSRTGPYQETQYF. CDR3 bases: TGTGCCAGCAGTCGGACAGGGCCGTACCAAGAGACCCAGTACTTC.

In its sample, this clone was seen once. CDR3 nucleotide sequence: TGTGCCAGCAGTTTAAGGACAGCTATCCCTGAAGCTTTCTTT. It specifies CASSLRTAIPEAFF. This sequence joins TRBV27 and TRBJ1-1; the D gene is possibly TRBD1 (6 bases). Trimming left V 2 bases short and J 6 bases short, with 13 bases between. The CDR3 runs 14 residues. CDR1 and CDR2 from the germline V gene are MNHEY and SMNVEV (reference sequence).

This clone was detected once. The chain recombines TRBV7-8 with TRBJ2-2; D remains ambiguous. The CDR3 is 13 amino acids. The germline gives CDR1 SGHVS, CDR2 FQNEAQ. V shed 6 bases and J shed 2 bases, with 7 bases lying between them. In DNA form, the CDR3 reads TGTGCCAGCAGGTACAGAAACACCGGGGAGCTGTTTTTT. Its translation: CASRYRNTGELFF.